Sequencing of this T cell receptor (beta chain) was carried out in a study of T-cell memory formation after mild COVID-19. Study summary: In these data, TCR clusters were largely donor specific. Findings and caveats of the study: Mainly in CM and EM were contracting CD4+ clones; CD8+ were in EMRA.

Barcoded TCR alpha and TCR beta cDNA libraries with UMIs came from 5'RACE using constant-segment primers. TCRdb independently ran MiXCR on the 5' RACE reads; one entry per CDR3 protein. Of about 290,000 distinct CDR3 sequences listed, 15% to 20% were seen once; the top ten hold around 23%. Trimming stripped 1 base from V and 2 bases from J, with 12 bases between. CDR3 length: 15 amino acids. In germline, CDR1 is SGHRS, CDR2 YFSETQ. This clonotype was counted many times. Antigen specificity is unknown. The receptor comes from a young man who had mild COVID-19 (a few samples of this study predate the infection). Cell type and time point are not known. The specimen sequenced was PBMCs or a T cell subset sorted from them (not recorded which). The V gene is TRBV5-1, the J gene TRBJ1-1, with D uncertain. CDR3 coding DNA: TGCGCCAGCAGCTTGCTCGCAGAACAAAACACTGAAGCTTTCTTT. Translation: CASSLLAEQNTEAFF.